This TCR beta chain appears in the sequencing data of a study of T cell clonotyping in hematopoietic cell transplantation. General study results and limits: Few recipient clonotypes overlapped donors; over 95% were de novo at given depth.

The protocol was immunoSEQ multiplex PCR, while the TCRdb copy is restricted to in-frame clones and leaves out a portion. The profile shows under 30,000 clones, about 80% of them singletons. Remarks on this clone: Its target is not known.

Regarding time point: recipient sample about 28 days before transplant, after cytoreduction. This TCR derives from a woman aged 25 to 39 with chronic myeloid leukemia. Some clones in this sample may be carry-over from other donors' samples. The sequencing here drew on peripheral blood mononuclear cells, taken before stem cell transplant.

CDR3 bases: TGTGCCAGCAGCTCTCCGGGACAGGGCAAAGAGACCCAGTACTTC. Translating gives CASSSPGQGKETQYF. J is TRBJ2-5 and V is TRBV5-4; 9 bases fit TRBD1. Per the germline V gene, CDR1 is SGHNT and CDR2 is YYREEE (reference sequence). The CDR3 loop spans 15 amino acids. After removal of 3 bases from V and 3 bases from J, the junction contained 6 bases not matched to a gene.